This TCR beta chain was identified during a study of blood T cell repertoires in COVID-19. As for the study in general: The United States, Italy and Spain supplied acute and convalescent COVID-19 samples.

Profiled with immunoSEQ multiplex PCR; TCRdb holds only in-frame clones, not every one. The data contain about 300,000 clones, about 90% of them singletons. Trimming took 3 bases from V and 3 from J, leaving 12 bases between them. This CDR3 contains 15 residues. Per germline, CDR1 SGHTA and CDR2 FQGNSA. Sequencing was carried out using peripheral blood. The rearrangement uses TRBV7-2 and TRBJ1-5; D might be TRBD1 (6 bases). The TCR was taken from a woman aged 40 to 50 who had recovered from COVID-19. The CDR3 DNA reads TGTGCCAGCAGCTTGGGGGGGGCCTCCAATCAGCCCCAGCATTTT. This translates into CASSLGGASNQPQHF.